This TCR beta chain was sequenced in a study of blood T cell repertoires in COVID-19. The wider study: Acute and convalescent COVID-19 samples came from the United States, Italy and Spain. The analysed material was cDNA or gDNA that came from T cells, B-cell-depleted T cells, or PBMCs.

In the original analysis: Amplification from reference gene primers served as the basis for estimated nucleated cell counts. TCRdb keeps only in-frame clones here, not all; method: immunoSEQ multiplex PCR. V and J calls plus clone size are reproduced from that table; the DNA served to infer D and trimming. Found here are approximately 100,000 clones, roughly 80% of them singletons; the top ten hold 26%. This CDR3 contains 14 residues. Germline loops: CDR1 SGHNT, CDR2 YYREEE (reference sequence). V gave up 3 bases and J gave up 6 bases, with 15 bases separating them. The sample comprised peripheral blood. The TCR originated in a man between 60 and 70 years old with acute or convalescent COVID-19. V usage is TRBV5-4 and J usage is TRBJ1-1; D unresolved. CDR3: CASSSPPGLAEAFF. The CDR3 coding sequence is TGTGCCAGCAGCTCCCCCCCGGGTCTGGCTGAAGCTTTCTTT.